The rows below give T cell receptor beta chains drawn from one sample of a study of cytomegalovirus exposure and HLA in healthy donors. Assay used: immunoSEQ multiplex PCR; TCRdb lists only in-frame clones, some missing. This sample has about 100,000 clones, with 76% found just once. The sequencing input was PBMCs. The source of these receptors is a woman aged 45 to 65 in good health and CMV-seropositive. CDR3s include the opening cysteine and the closing phenylalanine or tryptophan. D genes are given only for firm matches. Where a row states a size, it is once, few, many or the class of an expanded clone; other rows omit it.

CDR3nt	CDR3aa	j_gene	abundance	v_gene	d_gene
TGTGCCAGCAGCCCCCAGGGGGCGGGTAGCTCCTACGAGCAGTACTTC	CASSPQGAGSSYEQYF	TRBJ2-7	once	TRBV9	TRBD1
TGTGCCAGCAGCCTGGGGACAGGGGCCACGTTTAACACTGAAGCTTTCTTT	CASSLGTGATFNTEAFF	TRBJ1-1	.	TRBV5-6	TRBD1
TGTGCCAGCAGTTTCGCGGGGGCGTTCCAAGAGACCCAGTACTTC	CASSFAGAFQETQYF	TRBJ2-5	few	TRBV27	.
TGTGCCTGGAGTGTGACTAGCGGGACTTCCTACGAGCAGTACTTC	CAWSVTSGTSYEQYF	TRBJ2-7	.	TRBV30	TRBD2
TGTGCCAGCAGTCCCCCCCTAGCGGGGGGACAAGAGACCCAGTACTTC	CASSPPLAGGQETQYF	TRBJ2-5	.	TRBV6-6	TRBD2
TGTGCCAGCAGTGAATCGTCCTACGAGCAGTACTTC	CASSESSYEQYF	TRBJ2-7	.	TRBV2	.
TGCAGCGTTCAGAGCGGGGAGGAGACCCAGTACTTC	CSVQSGEETQYF	TRBJ2-5	.	TRBV29-1	TRBD2
TGTGCCAGCAGCTTGGGGCTTAATGAAAAACTGTTTTTT	CASSLGLNEKLFF	TRBJ1-4	.	TRBV5-4	.
TGTGCCAGCTGGGACTTTAGGGCGGAAGAGACCCAGTACTTC	CASWDFRAEETQYF	TRBJ2-5	.	TRBV6-1	.
TGTGCCAGCAGCCCTACTTATGCGGGGGGCGGCACAGATACGCAGTATTTT	CASSPTYAGGGTDTQYF	TRBJ2-3	.	TRBV7-9	TRBD2
TGTGCCAGCAGCCAGAGACGGGACAGGGGGCAGTACTTC	CASSQRRDRGQYF	TRBJ2-7	.	TRBV7-2	TRBD1
TGTGCTAGTGGCCCATACCCCACAGGGGGGAGCTCTGGAAACACCATATATTTT	CASGPYPTGGSSGNTIYF	TRBJ1-3	.	TRBV12-5	TRBD1
TGTGCCAGCAGCATTGGAGCCGGGAGCTCCTACGAGCAGTACTTC	CASSIGAGSSYEQYF	TRBJ2-7	.	TRBV27	.